These 24 T cell receptor beta chains originate from one sample sequenced in a study of CD8+ T cells in alopecia areata. RNA extraction and reverse transcription yielded cDNA as sequencing template. Method: immunoSEQ multiplex PCR; TCRdb's copy keeps in-frame clones and lacks some. The table lists about 110,000 clones, no singletons, with around 20% in the top ten. The sequencing input was lesional skin. These TCRs come from a C3H/HeJ mouse with alopecia areata. This strain has MHC haplotype H2-k.

Concerning this clone itself: At residue 13, TCRdb's protein is not the same as the translated DNA, so the protein here was read from the DNA. Mouse germline and gene names are used. The CDR3 end is not reached by the read, which stops 3 residues before it; the germline J gene fills it in. The rearrangement uses TRBV13-1 and TRBJ1-3; 10 nucleotides agree with TRBD1. V shed 0 bases, J shed 3 bases, and the junction held 3 bases outside the gene matches. Germline CDR1 NSHNY, CDR2 SYGAGN. The CDR3 contains 16 residues. CDR3 bases read: TGTGCCAGCAGTGATGGAGGGACAGGGGATGGAAATACG. This sequence encodes CASSDGGTGDGNT. The entire CDR3 sequence reads CASSDGGTGDGNTLYF.

On this clone: Gene names are mouse gene names. Sequencing ends 4 residues short of the CDR3 end; the germline J gene provides the rest. This chain links TRBV13-3 with TRBJ2-1, with D possibly matching TRBD2 (5 bases). The CDR3 is made up of 15 amino acids. In germline, CDR1 is NNHDY, CDR2 SYVADS. The germline V and J ends were trimmed by 1 base and 2 bases, with 10 bases remaining between them. CDR3 DNA (partial): TGTGCCAGCAGTGATCTTTTGGGGTACTATGCT. Translation gives CASSDLLGYYA. The whole CDR3 reads CASSDLLGYYAEQFF.

A word on this clone: Genes and germline are mouse. The CDR3 end is not reached by the read, which stops 4 residues before it; the germline J gene fills it in. This chain connects TRBV5 to TRBJ1-1, with 7 bases fitting TRBD1. This CDR3 is 13 amino acids long. Germline loops: CDR1 LGHNA, CDR2 YNLKQL (reference sequence). CDR3 bases read: TGTGCCAGCAGCCAAGTAGGGACAGCA. Encoded protein: CASSQVGTA. The CDR3 in its entirety is CASSQVGTAEVFF.

In its sample, this clone was seen a few times. Gene labels here are mouse ones. The CDR3 extends 4 residues past the end of the read, so its final part is completed from the germline J gene. The rearrangement joins TRBV13-3 to TRBJ2-2; 11 bases align to TRBD2. The CDR3 has 15 residues. With V trimmed by 7 bases and J by 2 bases, 4 bases remained unmatched. Germline lookup yields CDR1 NNHDY and CDR2 SYVADS. The CDR3 sequence: CASAGLGENTGQLYF. CDR3 bases read: TGTGCCAGCGCGGGACTGGGGGAGAACACCGGG.

Turning to this clone: Gene names refer to mouse genes. Here the CDR3 reads CASRPTGVNAETLYF. The CDR3 bases that were read are TGTGCCAGCAGGCCCACAGGGGTTAATGCAGAA. This chain joins TRBV13-3 and TRBJ2-3; 7 nucleotides line up with TRBD1. From the germline J gene comes the end of the CDR3, since the read stops 4 residues before it. Germline V gene sequence: CDR1 NNHDY, CDR2 SYVADS. The CDR3 loop spans 15 amino acids. J lost 2 bases, V lost 5 bases, and 8 bases had no gene match.

The table lists this clone with a few counts. Genes here carry mouse names. The CDR3 end is not reached by the read, which stops 4 residues before it; the germline J gene fills it in. The chain is built from TRBV13-3 and TRBJ2-4; 7 positions agree with TRBD2. The germline V gene has CDR1 NNHDY and CDR2 SYVADS. CDR3 size: 16 residues. After removal of 1 base from V and 0 bases from J, the junction contained 5 bases not matched to a gene. The part of the CDR3 DNA that was read is TGTGCCAGCAGTGATACGGGGGGGTCCAGTCAAAAC. Its protein product is CASSDTGGSSQN. The CDR3 reads in full as CASSDTGGSSQNTLYF.

As regards this clone: Mouse gene names and germline throughout. The read gets to within 4 residues of the CDR3 end, and the germline J gene fills in the rest. The chain joins TRBV19 to TRBJ2-5, with TRBD1 matching over 11 bases. The CDR3 consists of 14 residues. In germline, CDR1 is FNHDT, CDR2 SITEND (reference sequence). CDR3 DNA, as far as it was read: TGTGCCAGCAGTAGGACAGGGGGCGCGGAC. This gives the protein CASSRTGGAD. The CDR3 in its entirety is CASSRTGGADTQYF.

Comments on this clone: Genes here carry mouse names. Read coverage stops 4 residues before the CDR3 terminus; the germline J gene supplies the remainder. The chain joins TRBV13-1 to TRBJ2-1; TRBD1 might be the D (6 bases). Deletions cut 4 bases from V and 1 base from J, with 12 bases between. Germline V lookup: CDR1 NSHNY, CDR2 SYGAGN. The CDR3 has 15 amino acids. CDR3 DNA, as far as it was read: TGTGCCAGCAGTCCCCCGGGACAAAACTATGCT. This translates into CASSPPGQNYA. The whole CDR3 protein reads CASSPPGQNYAEQFF.

On this clone itself: Gene labels here are mouse ones. Sequencing ends 4 residues short of the CDR3 end; the germline J gene provides the rest. This chain uses TRBV19 with TRBJ2-5; D may be TRBD2 (5 bases). Germline V gives CDR1 FNHDT, CDR2 SITEND (reference sequence). The CDR3 totals 13 residues. CDR3 region: CASTPLTADTQYF. The CDR3 DNA, read in part, is TGTGCCAGCACCCCCTTGACTGCTGAC.

This clone came up a few times. Germline and junction disagree at one end, which may indicate a read error. The genes and germline here are from mouse. The CDR3 end lies 4 residues beyond the end of the read and is filled in from the germline J gene. The chain employs TRBV13-1 and TRBJ2-1; 8 bases are a match to TRBD2. CDR3 size: 14 residues. The germline V gene encodes CDR1 NSHNY and CDR2 SYGAGN. The part of the CDR3 DNA that was read is TGTGCCCGCAGTGGAGGGGGGGCTGGAGCT. It specifies CARSGGGAGA. The whole CDR3 sequence is CARSGGGAGAEQFF.

This clone appeared a few times. Each gene name is a mouse one. The read comes to an end 4 residues before the CDR3 does, leaving the germline J gene to fill in the end. V and J are TRBV1 and TRBJ2-5, with 7 nucleotides matching TRBD1. CDR1 NSQYPW and CDR2 LRSPGD come from the germline V gene (reference sequence). The CDR3 is 17 residues long. V shed 0 bases and J 2 bases; nucleotides not matched to a gene: 8. The CDR3 region is CTCSADEGRDSQDTQYF. Partial CDR3 DNA: TGCACCTGCAGTGCAGATGAGGGCCGGGACAGCCAAGAC.

This clone has a handful of counts. Gene names and germline refer to mouse. The CDR3 is cut off 4 residues early in the read; its end comes from the germline J gene. This chain joins TRBV17 and TRBJ2-5; 8 bases map to TRBD2. CDR1 is MNHDT, CDR2 YYDKIL, per germline. Trimming at V came to 2 bases and at J to 0 bases, leaving 7 bases not matched to a gene. The CDR3 is 17 residues long. CDR3 DNA (partial): TGTGCTAGCAGTAGACGGCTGGGGGGCCTTAACCAAGAC. It specifies CASSRRLGGLNQD. The entire CDR3 sequence reads CASSRRLGGLNQDTQYF.

Notes on this clone: Gene labels here are mouse ones. The CDR3 end lies 4 residues beyond the end of the read and is filled in from the germline J gene. The chain couples TRBV13-2 to TRBJ1-1; 8 nucleotides align to TRBD1. Germline loops: CDR1 NNHNN, CDR2 SYGAGS (reference sequence). The CDR3 contains 14 residues. This CDR3 reads CASGDRTGRPEVFF. CDR3 DNA (partial): TGTGCCAGCGGTGATAGGACAGGGAGGCCA.

This clone occurred a few times. The gene names given are mouse names. Sequencing ends 4 residues short of the CDR3 end; the germline J gene provides the rest. The chain is built from TRBV19 and TRBJ2-7, with a weak D call TRBD1 (6 bases). The V gene's germline CDR1 is FNHDT and CDR2 SITEND (reference sequence). There are 14 residues in the CDR3. The sequenced part of the CDR3 DNA is TGTGCCAGCAGTATCCTTAGGACAGAGGAT. Translated: CASSILRTED. From start to end, the CDR3 is CASSILRTEDEQYF.

This clone was seen repeatedly, ten times or more. Gene names and germline refer to mouse. Read data end 4 residues before the CDR3 end; the end is taken from the germline J gene. The rearrangement uses TRBV13-3 and TRBJ2-7, with TRBD2 matching 11 bases. Per germline, CDR1 NNHDY and CDR2 SYVADS. The V gene end was trimmed by 0 bases and the J gene end by 0 bases; junction bases not matched to a gene: 2. This CDR3 is built from 16 residues. CDR3 protein: CASSDGGLGDSYEQYF. The part of the CDR3 DNA that was read is TGTGCCAGCAGTGATGGGGGACTGGGGGACTCCTAT.

This clone was counted between two and nine times. Gene names denote mouse genes. The observed sequence ends 4 residues before the CDR3 terminus, with the missing tail filled in from the germline J gene. This chain joins TRBV1 and TRBJ1-4, with D possibly being TRBD1 (6 bases). With 5 bases removed from V and 2 bases from J, the gap between germline ends came to 9 bases. This CDR3 contains 14 residues. CDR1 is NSQYPW and CDR2 is LRSPGD in the germline V gene (reference sequence). The part of the CDR3 DNA that was read is TGCACCTGCAGTAACAGGGTGTCCAACGAA. Translating gives CTCSNRVSNE. The whole CDR3 is CTCSNRVSNERLFF.

This clone showed up just a few times. The gene symbols are mouse symbols. The CDR3 bases that were read are TGTGCTAGCAGACTGGGGGGGCGC. Its protein is CASRLGGR. The complete CDR3 protein is CASRLGGRDYTF. V and J are TRBV17 and TRBJ1-2; a possible D gene is TRBD1 (6 bases). The CDR3 is cut off 4 residues early in the read; its end comes from the germline J gene. In germline, CDR1 is MNHDT, CDR2 YYDKIL. This CDR3 region has 12 residues.

There are a few counts of this clone. The listed genes are named as in mouse. The read terminates 4 residues before the CDR3 end, so the remaining end is supplied by the germline J gene. The chain couples TRBV31 to TRBJ2-1, with TRBD1 identical over 8 bases. CDR1 is GKSSPN and CDR2 is SITVG in the germline V gene. CDR3 length: 14 residues. J lost 4 bases, V lost 0 bases, and 2 bases had no gene match. CDR3 loop: CAWSLQGAYAEQFF. CDR3 bases read: TGTGCCTGGAGTCTCCAGGGGGCGTATGCT.

This clone has a handful of counts. Gene names refer to mouse genes. The missing CDR3 end, 4 residues past where the read stops, is filled in from the germline J gene. The J gene is TRBJ1-1, the V gene TRBV19; D gene unclear. The CDR3 extends over 12 amino acids. Germline-derived CDR1 and CDR2 are FNHDT and SITEND (reference sequence). The CDR3 is CASSPQATEVFF. CDR3 bases read: TGTGCCAGCAGCCCTCAGGCGACA.

Concerning this clone itself: The germline and genes are mouse ones. The read terminates 4 residues ahead of where the CDR3 ends, so the germline J gene completes it. The V call is TRBV13-3, the J call TRBJ1-1; 7 bases line up with TRBD1. The CDR3 extends over 15 amino acids. The trim removed 0 bases at V and 1 base at J, leaving 3 bases unmatched. CDR1 and CDR2 from the germline V gene are NNHDY and SYVADS. The CDR3 bases that were read are TGTGCCAGCAGTGATGCACAGGGGCTAAACACA. Translation: CASSDAQGLNT. The CDR3 in full is CASSDAQGLNTEVFF.

This clone was seen a handful of times. Mouse gene names and germline throughout. The sequence runs out 4 residues before the end of the CDR3; the remainder is reconstructed from the germline J gene. The rearrangement uses TRBV5 and TRBJ2-5; D perhaps matches TRBD2 (5 bases). V dropped 1 base and J dropped 3 bases, with 8 bases sitting between them. The CDR3 length is 14 residues. Germline lookup yields CDR1 LGHNA and CDR2 YNLKQL (reference sequence). Incomplete CDR3 DNA: TGTGCCAGCAGCCAAGGGACTCATCAAGAC. Encoded protein: CASSQGTHQD. The entire CDR3 protein reads CASSQGTHQDTQYF.

This clone was seen only a few times. Mouse germline and gene names are used. The CDR3 end is not reached by the read, which stops 4 residues before it; the germline J gene fills it in. This chain links TRBV1 with TRBJ1-1; D might be TRBD1 (5 bases). Trimming pared 1 base from V and 0 bases from J, leaving 12 bases between. Germline V CDR1 and CDR2: NSQYPW, LRSPGD (reference sequence). The CDR3 is 16 residues long. This chain's CDR3 is CTCSAVPRVANTEVFF. Partial CDR3 DNA: TGCACCTGCAGTGCAGTCCCCAGGGTTGCAAACACA.

This clone was counted only a few times. The DNA translation disagrees with the TCRdb protein at residue 13, so the protein in this description comes from the DNA. Gene names and germline refer to mouse. The read stops 3 residues short of the end of the CDR3; the missing end is completed from the germline J gene. The chain combines TRBV1 with TRBJ1-3; D is undetermined. The CDR3 runs to 16 residues. The germline V gene has CDR1 NSQYPW and CDR2 LRSPGD (reference sequence). V was shortened by 0 bases and J by 0 bases, with 9 bases between the two germline ends. The CDR3 here is CTCSADPVLSGNTLYF. Partial CDR3 DNA: TGCACCTGCAGTGCAGATCCAGTCCTTTCTGGAAATACG.

Remarks on this clone: Gene names follow the mouse nomenclature. The observed sequence ends 4 residues before the CDR3 terminus, with the missing tail filled in from the germline J gene. The chain recombines TRBV13-3 with TRBJ2-1, with 8 positions matching TRBD1. CDR1 is NNHDY and CDR2 is SYVADS in the germline V gene. CDR3 length: 12 amino acids. The DNA read from the CDR3 is TGTGCCAGTAACCGGGACAGGGCT. Amino acid sequence: CASNRDRA. From start to end, the CDR3 is CASNRDRAEQFF.